The 26 T cell receptor beta chains presented below share a single source sample, sequenced in a study of blood T cells in healthy people across ages. Sample-barcoded 5' priming and a J-beta primer mix drove a second PCR of about 6 to 12 cycles. TCRdb redid the calling of the 5' RACE reads with MiXCR, one entry per CDR3 protein. The profile shows more than 900,000 distinct CDR3 sequences, 25% to 35% of them singletons. These same records also appear under a second study, on T cells of mothers and their children.

Specimen: blood. These receptor sequences come from a woman aged 40 to 50 in good health.

This clonotype was detected many times. A clone one base away is much larger, so this may be a read error. The chain couples TRBV5-6 to TRBJ1-2, with no clear D. The CDR3 has 11 residues. With 8 bases removed from V and 6 bases from J, the gap between germline ends came to 11 bases. Germline V gives CDR1 SGHDT, CDR2 YYEEEE. CDR3 region: CASVAIDGYTF. The CDR3 DNA reads TGTGCCAGTGTCGCTATAGATGGCTACACCTTC.

This clonotype was detected only a few times. The chain joins TRBV3-1 to TRBJ2-6; weak D call: TRBD2 (6 bases). V was trimmed by 4 bases and J by 0 bases, leaving 13 bases between them. This CDR3 spans 17 amino acids. Germline V gene lookup returns CDR1 LGHDT and CDR2 YNNKEL (reference sequence). CDR3 region: CASSLGLAISGANVLTF. Written as DNA, the CDR3 is TGTGCCAGCAGCCTGGGACTGGCCATCTCTGGGGCCAACGTCCTGACTTTC. The full variable domain, its missing parts supplied by reference TRBV3-1 and TRBJ2-6, is DTAVSQTPKYLVTQMGNDKSIKCEQNLGHDTMYWYKQDSKKFLKIMFSYNNKELIINETVPNRFSPKSPDKAHLNLHINSLELGDSAVYFCASSLGLAISGANVLTFGAGSRLTVL.

This clonotype came up a few times. V is TRBV2 and J is TRBJ2-7; D gene uncertain. Germline V CDR1 and CDR2: SNHLY, FYNNEI. There are 13 residues in the CDR3. The V gene lost 10 bases and the J gene lost 0 bases, with 13 bases spanning the gap. Here the CDR3 reads CANSQTGSYEQYF. In DNA form, the CDR3 reads TGTGCCAACTCCCAGACGGGCTCCTACGAGCAGTACTTC.

This clonotype showed up just a few times. The genes are TRBV15 and TRBJ1-2; possible D gene TRBD1, 5 bases. Trimming removed 5 bases from V and 6 bases from J, with 13 bases in between. Germline values: CDR1 LNHNV, CDR2 YYDKDF (reference sequence). The CDR3 has 13 amino acids. The CDR3 bases are TGTGCCACCAGCCCAACCGGGACGGATGGCTACACCTTC. This gives the protein CATSPTGTDGYTF. The entire variable domain, with the rest obtained from reference TRBV15 and TRBJ1-2, is as follows: DAMVIQNPRYQVTQFGKPVTLSCSQTLNHNVMYWYQQKSSQAPKLLFHYYDKDFNNEADTPDNFQSRRPNTSFCFLDIRSPGLGDTAMYLCATSPTGTDGYTFGSGTRLTVV.

This clonotype has a handful of counts. V gene TRBV29-1 combines with J gene TRBJ1-1; possible D gene TRBD1, 6 bases. The V end lost 3 bases, the J end lost 6 bases, and 14 bases lay between the germline ends. The CDR3 has 13 amino acids. From germline, CDR1 is SQVTM and CDR2 ANQGSEA. Here the CDR3 reads CSVDLGAASEAFF. The CDR3 DNA reads TGCAGCGTTGATCTGGGGGCTGCCTCTGAAGCTTTCTTT. Full variable domain (rest looked up from reference TRBV29-1 and TRBJ1-1): SAVISQKPSRDICQRGTSLTIQCQVDSQVTMMFWYRQQPGQSLTLIATANQGSEATYESGFVIDKFPISRPNLTFSTLTVSNMSPEDSSIYLCSVDLGAASEAFFGQGTRLTVV.

On this clonotype itself: Germline and junction disagree at one end, which may indicate a read error. V gene TRBV7-2 combines with J gene TRBJ2-7; TRBD1 or TRBD2 may be the D gene (5 bases each). Per the germline V gene, CDR1 is SGHTA and CDR2 is FQGNSA. The CDR3 length is 14 residues. CDR3 DNA: TGTGCCAGCAGCTCTAGGGACGGAGCCTACAAGCAGTACTTC. The encoded protein is CASSSRDGAYKQYF.

The chain employs TRBV7-2 and TRBJ2-5; TRBD2 matches 9 bases. Germline CDR1 and CDR2: SGHTA and FQGNSA. The CDR3 sequence is 16 residues long. V gave up 1 base and J gave up 11 bases; unmatched junction bases: 14. Here the CDR3 reads CASSLDAAGGPAEQYF. The CDR3 nucleotides read TGTGCCAGCAGCTTAGATGCGGCGGGGGGGCCGGCTGAGCAGTACTTC.

V gene TRBV5-4 combines with J gene TRBJ2-1; D unresolved. Germline V gene lookup returns CDR1 SGHNT and CDR2 YYREEE (reference sequence). This CDR3 has 15 residues. The germline V and J ends were trimmed by 0 bases and 9 bases, with 16 bases remaining between them. The CDR3 region is CASSLGLDAVFEQFF. In DNA form, the CDR3 reads TGTGCCAGCAGCTTGGGACTGGACGCAGTTTTTGAGCAGTTCTTC.

The chain joins TRBV29-1 to TRBJ1-1, with D possibly being TRBD1 (6 bases). Trimming left V 7 bases short and J 3 bases short, with 12 bases between. Looked up from germline, CDR1 is SQVTM and CDR2 is ANQGSEA. The CDR3 sequence is 12 residues long. As DNA, the CDR3 is TGCAGCGGGGGGGCCCCATACACTGAAGCTTTCTTT. Translated: CSGGAPYTEAFF.

The rearrangement links TRBV28 to TRBJ1-1, with D unclear. The germline gives CDR1 MDHEN, CDR2 SYDVKM. V gave up 3 bases and J gave up 1 base, with 9 bases separating them. CDR3 length: 14 residues. CDR3 in DNA: TGTGCCAGCAGTTTTGGGCGGAGGAACACTGAAGCTTTCTTT. Its translation: CASSFGRRNTEAFF.

Ten or more counts support this clonotype. V and J are TRBV28 and TRBJ2-5; 9 nucleotides align to TRBD1. Germline V gene data show CDR1 as MDHEN and CDR2 as SYDVKM. V dropped 5 bases and J dropped 11; count of bases not matched to a gene: 12. This CDR3 has 14 amino acids. CDR3 amino acids: CASSTPGQGGAQYF. The CDR3 bases are TGTGCCAGCAGTACTCCGGGACAGGGCGGAGCGCAGTACTTC.

This clonotype was recorded only once. Just one base apart from a much larger clone, this may be a read error. This sequence joins TRBV7-3 and TRBJ2-1; TRBD1 is a possible D gene (7 bases). Trimming took 4 bases from V and 13 from J, leaving 23 bases between them. The CDR3 covers 15 residues. The germline gives CDR1 SGHTA, CDR2 FQGTGA. CDR3 sequence (DNA): TGTGCCAGCAGCTCACGGAGGGGGCGGGCAGAGACCCAGTTCTTC. Its translation is CASSSRRGRAETQFF.

This clonotype was seen a few times. Its ends do not fully match the called genes, so a read error is possible. The chain joins TRBV20-1 to TRBJ2-3; 7 positions agree with TRBD1. This CDR3 is 14 amino acids long. Germline-derived CDR1 and CDR2 are DFQATT and SNEGSKA (reference sequence). The CDR3 is CSAGRDTGVDTRYF. The CDR3 region has the DNA TGCAGTGCTGGCCGGGACACAGGGGTAGATACGCGGTATTTT.

The chain uses TRBV7-2 and TRBJ1-5, with 8 nucleotides matching TRBD1. V shed 5 bases and J 4 bases; nucleotides not matched to a gene: 7. The CDR3 is 15 residues long. Germline CDR1 SGHTA, CDR2 FQGNSA. CDR3 bases: TGTGCCAGCAGCACAGGACAGGGAGGGAATCAGCCCCAGCATTTT. It encodes CASSTGQGGNQPQHF.

Worth noting for this clonotype: The junction departs from germline at one end; a sequencing error may be responsible. This chain links TRBV7-9 with TRBJ1-2, with D hard to call. Germline CDR1 and CDR2: SEHNR and FQNEAQ (reference sequence). This CDR3 is 13 amino acids long. CDR3 amino acids: CVSSLEAWEGYTF. The DNA for the CDR3 is TGTGTCAGCAGCTTAGAGGCGTGGGAAGGCTACACCTTC.

This clonotype appeared many times. The chain has TRBV20-1 and TRBJ2-1, with 8 bases aligning to TRBD1. CDR1 and CDR2 from the germline V gene are DFQATT and SNEGSKA (reference sequence). The trim removed 6 bases at V and 5 bases at J, leaving 12 bases unmatched. This CDR3 contains 15 residues. The DNA for the CDR3 is TGCAGTGCCGGCCCCCCAGGGGGCGCGGACAATGAGCAGTTCTTC. It codes for CSAGPPGGADNEQFF.

The table lists this clonotype with a count of one. The chain couples TRBV7-2 to TRBJ1-5; D call uncertain. The CDR3 is made up of 15 amino acids. Looked up from germline, CDR1 is SGHTA and CDR2 is FQGNSA. V was shortened by 5 bases and J by 6 bases, with 17 bases between the two germline ends. CDR3 nucleotide sequence: TGTGCCAGCAGCCAACAAGGGCCGACGGGTCAGCCCCAGCATTTT. Its protein is CASSQQGPTGQPQHF.

The chain combines TRBV29-1 with TRBJ2-7; D possibly matches TRBD1 or TRBD2 (5 bases each). The V gene lost 7 bases and the J gene lost 3 bases, with 19 bases spanning the gap. Germline V lookup: CDR1 SQVTM, CDR2 ANQGSEA. The CDR3 is 14 residues long. The CDR3 DNA sequence: TGCAGCGCTGCGATGGGACGGGGAGACTACGAGCAGTACTTC. Translated: CSAAMGRGDYEQYF.

Turning to this clonotype: Mismatch with germline at one junction end may stem from a read error. This chain links TRBV20-1 with TRBJ1-3; unclear D gene. The CDR3 totals 14 residues. Germline loops: CDR1 DFQATT, CDR2 SNEGSKA (reference sequence). CDR3 sequence (DNA): TGCAGTGCTGAGGCCGGAAGCTCTGGGAACACCATATATTTT. Translating gives CSAEAGSSGNTIYF.

This clonotype came up a few times. The chain carries TRBV3-1 and TRBJ1-2; unclear D gene. Trimming removed 0 bases at V and 8 bases at J, with 10 bases between. This CDR3 is 13 amino acids long. Germline loops: CDR1 LGHDT, CDR2 YNNKEL (reference sequence). CDR3 amino acids: CASSQDNQRGYTF. DNA for the CDR3: TGTGCCAGCAGCCAAGACAACCAGCGCGGCTACACCTTC.

This chain connects TRBV20-1 to TRBJ2-5, with TRBD1 matching 8 bases. The CDR3 runs to 17 residues. V was clipped by 5 bases and J by 1 base; unmatched bases: 15. Germline CDR1 reads DFQATT; CDR2 reads SNEGSKA (reference sequence). The CDR3 protein is CSAFTLITGGFQETQYF. The CDR3 DNA reads TGCAGTGCTTTCACCTTAATTACAGGGGGATTCCAAGAGACCCAGTACTTC.

This clonotype has a handful of counts. The V call is TRBV2, the J call TRBJ2-3, with D unclear. Per the germline V gene, CDR1 is SNHLY and CDR2 is FYNNEI. The CDR3 runs 14 residues. V was trimmed by 2 bases and J by 2 bases, leaving 8 bases between them. CDR3 nucleotide sequence: TGTGCCAGCAGTGAAATCCGGAACACAGATACGCAGTATTTT. Protein product: CASSEIRNTDTQYF.

This clonotype was detected only a few times. This chain uses TRBV9 with TRBJ2-1, with D perhaps matching TRBD1 or TRBD2 (6 bases each). Germline CDR1 SGDLS, CDR2 YYNGEE. V lost 0 bases, J lost 7 bases, and 20 bases lay in between. The CDR3 covers 17 residues. CDR3 in amino acids: CASSVVEARGTWNEQFF. CDR3 sequence (DNA): TGTGCCAGCAGCGTAGTAGAGGCTAGGGGGACTTGGAATGAGCAGTTCTTC.

To note about this clonotype: This may be a read error: a much more frequent sequence differs by one nucleotide. The V call is TRBV14, the J call TRBJ1-3; D not resolved. The germline CDR1 and CDR2 sequences are SGHDN and FVKESK. This CDR3 comprises 14 residues. The CDR3 DNA is TGTGCCAGCAGCCAAGGGTACCTACGAAACACCACATATTTT. It specifies CASSQGYLRNTTYF.

This chain links TRBV7-2 with TRBJ2-1; 7 bases map to TRBD2. The J call may be faulty, since TRBJ2-7 better matches the DNA end. The CDR3 consists of 19 residues. CDR1 SGHTA and CDR2 FQGNSA come from the germline V gene. CDR3 sequence reads: CASSLVSAASGSSYNEQYF. CDR3 sequence (DNA): TGTGCCAGCAGCTTAGTTTCAGCGGCTAGCGGCAGCTCCTACAATGAGCAGTACTTC.

The chain links TRBV7-9 to TRBJ1-4; D ambiguous. This CDR3 is built from 17 residues. Trimming took 7 bases from V and 3 from J, leaving 21 bases between them. Per germline, CDR1 SEHNR and CDR2 FQNEAQ (reference sequence). Written as DNA, the CDR3 is TGTGCCAGCAATATGGGTTCCCGTGGCAGTCCTAATGAAAAACTGTTTTTT. This gives the protein CASNMGSRGSPNEKLFF. The full variable domain, its missing parts supplied by reference TRBV7-9 and TRBJ1-4, is DTGVSQNPRHKITKRGQNVTFRCDPISEHNRLYWYRQTLGQGPEFLTYFQNEAQLEKSRLLSDRFSAERPKGSFSTLEIQRTEQGDSAMYLCASNMGSRGSPNEKLFFGSGTQLSVL.